The sample holds a few counts of the clone carrying this T cell receptor (beta chain). This sample stems from a study of response to subunit inactivated influenza vaccine. TCRdb called the RT-PCR reads again in MiXCR, with one record for every CDR3 protein. The data contain about 570,000 distinct CDR3 sequences, 11% of them singletons. The CDR3 consists of 13 residues. Germline loops: CDR1 MNHEY, CDR2 SVGAGI. V was shortened by 0 bases and J by 14 bases, with 14 bases between the two germline ends. These same data were also listed under a study on T cells expressing NK-cell markers. As that report states: What made the TCR beta cDNA was 5'RACE template switching with UMIs. Where a few donors were concerned, these clonotypes also led the CD3+CD56-NKG2C+ fraction. Clarity on HCMV specificity was lacking for the expanded NKG2C+ T cell clones.

The gene calls are TRBV6-5 and TRBJ2-1; D might be TRBD1 or TRBD2, each matching 6 bases. The starting material was PBMCs from blood, obtained on the day of vaccination. The receptor comes from a man aged 45-60 years who received an inactivated influenza vaccine. The CDR3 DNA reads TGTGCCAGCAGTTACTCTAAAGGGGGGTTCGAGTTCTTC. As protein: CASSYSKGGFEFF.